This TCR beta chain stems from a study of CD8 T cells in Susac syndrome. About 0.5 to 1 ug RNA was reverse transcribed with random hexamers. The immunoSEQ assay covered 54 Vbeta and 13 Jbeta segments for CDR3. Via MiXCR, TCRdb re-called the immunoSEQ multiplex PCR reads, giving one row per CDR3 protein. The sample consists of some 150,000 distinct CDR3 sequences, about 95% of them appearing once. As to this clonotype: Its antigen is not identified.

High-throughput TCR beta sequencing covered peripheral CD8+ and CD4+ T cells. Study observations and caveats: TCR sequencing and HLA analysis covered a relatively small number of individuals.

The sequencing sample was made of CD8+ T cells from PBMCs. This receptor was taken from a human donor with multiple sclerosis.

CDR3 protein: CASSSEENTEAFF. The DNA of the CDR3 is TGTGCCAGCAGCTCAGAGGAGAACACTGAAGCTTTCTTT. The rearrangement uses TRBV9 and TRBJ1-1, with D unresolved. V lost 4 bases and J lost 1, with 8 bases in between. From germline, CDR1 is SGDLS and CDR2 YYNGEE. The CDR3 consists of 13 residues.